The T cell receptor beta chain described here comes from a study of cytomegalovirus exposure and HLA in healthy donors. The PCR used 60 Vbeta and 13 Jbeta primers. Generated by immunoSEQ multiplex PCR, the TCRdb table keeps only in-frame clones and is missing some. Here the sample spans roughly 150,000 clones, 70% being singletons. Germline V gene sequence: CDR1 LNHDA, CDR2 SQIVND (reference sequence). Trimming took 7 bases from V and 4 from J; bases not matched to a gene: 7. The CDR3 has 14 amino acids. This receptor was obtained from a woman aged 55-69 years in good health and CMV-seropositive. Sequenced input: PBMCs. The chain recombines TRBV19 with TRBJ1-2, with 9 bases aligning to TRBD1. The CDR3 DNA follows: TGTGCCAGTACTCGGACAGGGGACAGCTATGGCTACACCTTC. It codes for CASTRTGDSYGYTF.